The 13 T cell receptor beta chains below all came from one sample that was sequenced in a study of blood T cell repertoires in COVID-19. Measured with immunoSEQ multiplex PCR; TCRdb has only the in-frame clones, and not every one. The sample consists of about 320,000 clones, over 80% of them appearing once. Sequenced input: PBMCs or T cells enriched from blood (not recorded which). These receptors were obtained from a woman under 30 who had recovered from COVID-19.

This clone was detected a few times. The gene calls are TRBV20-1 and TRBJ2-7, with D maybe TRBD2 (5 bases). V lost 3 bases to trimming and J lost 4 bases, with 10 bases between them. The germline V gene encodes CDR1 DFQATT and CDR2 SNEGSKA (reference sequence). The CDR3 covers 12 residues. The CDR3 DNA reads TGCAGTGCTAGTAACGGCGGGTACGAGCAGTACTTC. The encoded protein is CSASNGGYEQYF.

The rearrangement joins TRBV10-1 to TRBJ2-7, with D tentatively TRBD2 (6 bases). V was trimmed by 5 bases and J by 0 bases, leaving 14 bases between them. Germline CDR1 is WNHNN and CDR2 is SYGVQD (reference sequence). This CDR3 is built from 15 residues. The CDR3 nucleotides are TGCGCCAGCAGTAACTCGGGGACTGACTCCTACGAGCAGTACTTC. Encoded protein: CASSNSGTDSYEQYF.

CDR3 loop: CAWSPYKVRSTDTQYF. The CDR3 nucleotides read TGTGCCTGGAGTCCTTACAAAGTCCGTAGCACAGATACGCAGTATTTT. The chain combines TRBV30 with TRBJ2-3; D gene unclear. V was trimmed by 2 bases and J by 0 bases, leaving 15 bases between them. CDR3 length: 16 amino acids. Germline V CDR1 and CDR2: GTSNPN, SVGIG (reference sequence).

This CDR3 reads CASSLPGLAVYEQYF. CDR3 in DNA: TGTGCCAGCAGCTTACCGGGACTAGCGGTGTACGAGCAGTACTTC. The rearrangement uses TRBV5-4 and TRBJ2-7; 11 bases match TRBD2. Trimming removed 2 bases from V and 4 bases from J; junction bases left unmatched: 5. Germline V lookup: CDR1 SGHNT, CDR2 YYREEE (reference sequence). CDR3 size: 15 residues. Based on the CDR3 plus reference TRBV5-4 and TRBJ2-7, the full variable domain is ETGVTQSPTHLIKTRGQQVTLRCSSQSGHNTVSWYQQALGQGPQFIFQYYREEENGRGNFPPRFSGLQFPNYSSELNVNALELDDSALYLCASSLPGLAVYEQYFGPGTRLTVT.

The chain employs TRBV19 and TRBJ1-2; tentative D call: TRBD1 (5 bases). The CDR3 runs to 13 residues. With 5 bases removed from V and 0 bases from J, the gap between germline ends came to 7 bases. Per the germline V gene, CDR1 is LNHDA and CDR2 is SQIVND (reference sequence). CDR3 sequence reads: CASSPTANYGYTF. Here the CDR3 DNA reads TGTGCCAGTAGTCCGACAGCTAACTATGGCTACACCTTC.

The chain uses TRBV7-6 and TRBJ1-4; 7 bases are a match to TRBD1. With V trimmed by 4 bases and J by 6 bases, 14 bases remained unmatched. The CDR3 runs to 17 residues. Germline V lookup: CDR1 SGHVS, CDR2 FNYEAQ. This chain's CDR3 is CASSSQVIQGTHEKLFF. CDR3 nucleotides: TGTGCCAGCAGCTCACAGGTTATACAGGGGACCCATGAAAAACTGTTTTTT.

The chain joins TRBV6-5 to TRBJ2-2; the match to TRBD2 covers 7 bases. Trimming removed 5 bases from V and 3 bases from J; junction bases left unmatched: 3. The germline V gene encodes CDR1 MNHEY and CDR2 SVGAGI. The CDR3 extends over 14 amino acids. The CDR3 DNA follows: TGTGCCAGCAGTATTCGGGGGGACACCGGGGAGCTGTTTTTT. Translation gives CASSIRGDTGELFF.

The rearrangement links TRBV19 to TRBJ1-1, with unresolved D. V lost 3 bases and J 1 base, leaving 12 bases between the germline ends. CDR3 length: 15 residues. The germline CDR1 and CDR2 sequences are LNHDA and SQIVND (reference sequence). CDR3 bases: TGTGCCAGTAGTATCGCAGCGGGTGAGAACACTGAAGCTTTCTTT. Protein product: CASSIAAGENTEAFF.

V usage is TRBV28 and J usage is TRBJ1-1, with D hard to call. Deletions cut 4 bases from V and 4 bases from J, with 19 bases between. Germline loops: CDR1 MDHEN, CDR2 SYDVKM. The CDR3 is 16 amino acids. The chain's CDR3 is CASSSSPPNTGTEAFF. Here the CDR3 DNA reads TGTGCCAGCAGTTCCTCCCCCCCCAATACGGGCACTGAAGCTTTCTTT.

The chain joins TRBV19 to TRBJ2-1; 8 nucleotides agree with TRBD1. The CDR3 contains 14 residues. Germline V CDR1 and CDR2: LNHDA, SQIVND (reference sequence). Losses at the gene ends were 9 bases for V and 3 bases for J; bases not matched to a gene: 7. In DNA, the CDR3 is TGTGCCAGCGCTCGGACAGGGATCTACAATGAGCAGTTCTTC. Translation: CASARTGIYNEQFF.

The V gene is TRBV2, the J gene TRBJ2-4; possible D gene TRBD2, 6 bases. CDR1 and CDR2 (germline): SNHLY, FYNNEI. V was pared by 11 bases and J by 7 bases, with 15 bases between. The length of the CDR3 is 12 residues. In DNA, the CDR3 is TGTGCCTACGGGGCTCGGGGGAACATTCAGTACTTC. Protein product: CAYGARGNIQYF.

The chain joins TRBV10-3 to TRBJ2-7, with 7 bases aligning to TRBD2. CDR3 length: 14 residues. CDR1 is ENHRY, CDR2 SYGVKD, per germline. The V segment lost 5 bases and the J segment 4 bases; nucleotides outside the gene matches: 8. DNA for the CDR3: TGTGCCATCAGTCCGGGACTAAATGGTTACGAGCAGTACTTC. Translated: CAISPGLNGYEQYF.

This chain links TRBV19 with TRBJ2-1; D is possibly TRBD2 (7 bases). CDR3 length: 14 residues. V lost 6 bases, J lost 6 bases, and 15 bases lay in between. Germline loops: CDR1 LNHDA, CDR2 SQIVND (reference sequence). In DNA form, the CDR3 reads TGTGCCAGTAGGCGGGGGCGCGTTCCCAATGAGCAGTTCTTC. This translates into CASRRGRVPNEQFF.